These 32 T cell receptor beta chains were sequenced from one sample in a study of cytomegalovirus exposure and HLA in healthy donors. The PCR made use of 60 Vbeta and 13 Jbeta primers. Clones were read by immunoSEQ multiplex PCR, and TCRdb kept only the in-frame ones, dropping some. The sample shows 100,000 to 150,000 clones, 74% of them seen only once. The specimen was PBMCs. These receptors originate from a man aged 40-49 years in good health and CMV-seropositive.

The rearrangement uses TRBV7-9 and TRBJ1-1, with a tentative D call TRBD1 (6 bases). CDR1 is SEHNR, CDR2 FQNEAQ, per germline (reference sequence). V gave up 6 bases and J gave up 11 bases, with 13 bases separating them. The CDR3 totals 11 residues. CDR3 sequence (DNA): TGTGCCAGCAGTGGGGGGCGGGGGGCTTTCTTT. Encoded protein: CASSGGRGAFF. The full variable domain, rest sourced from reference TRBV7-9 and TRBJ1-1, is DTGVSQNPRHKITKRGQNVTFRCDPISEHNRLYWYRQTLGQGPEFLTYFQNEAQLEKSRLLSDRFSAERPKGSFSTLEIQRTEQGDSAMYLCASSGGRGAFFGQGTRLTVV.

The CDR3, as DNA: TGTGCCAGCTCACCTAACACCAACTCCTACGAGCAGTACTTC. Its translation is CASSPNTNSYEQYF. The rearrangement links TRBV18 to TRBJ2-7, with D uncertain. The V gene's germline CDR1 is KGHSH and CDR2 LQKENI. The CDR3 has 14 residues. V was trimmed by 3 bases and J by 0 bases, leaving 9 bases between them.

The chain couples TRBV7-6 to TRBJ2-3, with D hard to call. With 5 bases removed from V and 4 bases from J, the gap between germline ends came to 13 bases. The CDR3 is 14 amino acids. Looked up from germline, CDR1 is SGHVS and CDR2 is FNYEAQ. The CDR3 is CASSPRVGSDTQYF. DNA of the CDR3: TGTGCCAGCAGCCCCCGGGTCGGGTCAGATACGCAGTATTTT.

The V call is TRBV5-4, the J call TRBJ1-6, with 7 bases aligning to TRBD1. Germline lookup yields CDR1 SGHNT and CDR2 YYREEE (reference sequence). The V gene end was trimmed by 3 bases and the J gene end by 3 bases; junction bases not matched to a gene: 0. CDR3 length: 14 amino acids. In DNA, the CDR3 is TGTGCCAGCAGCTGGACAGGCTATAATTCACCCCTCCACTTT. Its protein is CASSWTGYNSPLHF.

The chain combines TRBV27 with TRBJ2-5; tentative D call: TRBD1 (6 bases). The CDR3 contains 13 residues. Germline V gene lookup returns CDR1 MNHEY and CDR2 SMNVEV (reference sequence). V was trimmed by 6 bases and J by 2 bases, leaving 10 bases between them. Here the CDR3 DNA reads TGTGCCAGCAGCCGACAGGCGCAAGAGACCCAGTACTTC. This codes for CASSRQAQETQYF.

The rearrangement joins TRBV18 to TRBJ1-6; 8 nucleotides align to TRBD1. The length of the CDR3 is 17 residues. From germline, CDR1 is KGHSH and CDR2 LQKENI. The J segment lost 0 bases and the V segment lost 3 bases, leaving 4 bases of the junction unmatched. The chain's CDR3 is CASSPRTGSSYNSPLHF. Here the CDR3 DNA reads TGTGCCAGCTCACCGCGGACAGGGAGCTCCTATAATTCACCCCTCCACTTT.

J is TRBJ1-2 and V is TRBV7-3; 7 positions agree with TRBD1. The CDR3 contains 14 residues. J gave up 8 bases and V 5 bases, and 11 bases lay outside the gene matches. From germline, CDR1 is SGHTA and CDR2 FQGTGA. Here the CDR3 reads CASSPGTAFQGYTF. CDR3 coding DNA: TGTGCCAGCAGCCCGGGGACAGCTTTCCAAGGCTACACCTTC. Full variable domain (missing parts from reference TRBV7-3 and TRBJ1-2): GAGVSQTPSNKVTEKGKYVELRCDPISGHTALYWYRQSLGQGPEFLIYFQGTGAADDSGLPNDRFFAVRPEGSVSTLKIQRTERGDSAVYLCASSPGTAFQGYTFGSGTRLTVV.

The V gene is TRBV10-3, the J gene TRBJ2-3; 11 positions agree with TRBD2. J was trimmed by 7 bases and V by 6 bases; bases with no gene match: 9. Germline V gene data show CDR1 as ENHRY and CDR2 as SYGVKD. CDR3 size: 15 residues. The CDR3 region is CAIRPTSGSAYTQYF. CDR3 in DNA: TGTGCCATCAGACCAACTAGCGGGAGTGCATATACGCAGTATTTT.

This clone has only a few counts. The chain recombines TRBV6-1 with TRBJ1-1; D ambiguous. V was shortened by 8 bases and J by 0 bases, with 7 bases between the two germline ends. Germline V gives CDR1 MNHNS, CDR2 SASEGT. The CDR3 extends over 12 amino acids. The CDR3 reads CASEEMNTEAFF. The CDR3 DNA reads TGTGCCAGCGAGGAGATGAACACTGAAGCTTTCTTT.

CDR3 residues: CASSTRDRGTDTEAFF. CDR3 DNA: TGTGCCAGCAGCACGAGGGACAGGGGGACGGACACTGAAGCTTTCTTT. The rearrangement uses TRBV5-5 and TRBJ1-1; 11 bases line up with TRBD1. The CDR3 extends over 16 amino acids. The V segment lost 4 bases and the J segment 3 bases; nucleotides outside the gene matches: 8. Looked up from germline, CDR1 is SGHKS and CDR2 is YYEKEE (reference sequence).

The chain carries TRBV18 and TRBJ1-4; 9 nucleotides line up with TRBD1. V was pared by 2 bases and J by 5 bases, with 0 bases of the junction left unmatched. The CDR3 loop spans 14 amino acids. The V gene's germline CDR1 is KGHSH and CDR2 LQKENI. CDR3: CASSPGTGNEKLFF. CDR3 sequence (DNA): TGTGCCAGCTCACCAGGGACAGGGAATGAAAAACTGTTTTTT. Together with reference TRBV18 and TRBJ1-4, the CDR3 gives the full variable domain: NAGVMQNPRHLVRRRGQEARLRCSPMKGHSHVYWYRQLPEEGLKFMVYLQKENIIDESGMPKERFSAEFPKEGPSILRIQQVVRGDSAAYFCASSPGTGNEKLFFGSGTQLSVL.

The V gene is TRBV6-1, the J gene TRBJ2-3; D perhaps matches TRBD2 (5 bases). V lost 8 bases and J lost 2, with 14 bases in between. This CDR3 is built from 14 residues. Germline values: CDR1 MNHNS, CDR2 SASEGT. The CDR3 spells CASSLPGNTDTQYF. The CDR3 coding sequence is TGTGCCAGCTCTCTTCCCGGGAACACAGATACGCAGTATTTT.

For this clone: Other DNA sequences in the same sample also yield this CDR3. Here the CDR3 reads CASSLAPGLGTDTQYF. DNA for the CDR3: TGCGCCAGCAGCTTGGCCCCGGGACTGGGCACAGATACGCAGTATTTT. This sequence joins TRBV5-1 and TRBJ2-3; possibly TRBD2 for D (6 bases). This CDR3 has 16 amino acids. The germline V gene encodes CDR1 SGHRS and CDR2 YFSETQ. V gave up 0 bases and J gave up 1 base, with 12 bases separating them.

This chain uses TRBV27 with TRBJ2-3; 8 bases line up with TRBD2. V dropped 2 bases and J dropped 2; count of bases not matched to a gene: 3. The CDR3 is 15 residues long. Germline V gene data show CDR1 as MNHEY and CDR2 as SMNVEV (reference sequence). The CDR3 region has the DNA TGTGCCAGCAGTTTAGTTAGCGGGACCACAGATACGCAGTATTTT. Encoded protein: CASSLVSGTTDTQYF.

This clone was detected a few times. V and J are TRBV9 and TRBJ2-3; 13 bases match TRBD2. The CDR3 has 18 amino acids. Looked up from germline, CDR1 is SGDLS and CDR2 is YYNGEE. Trimming cost V 3 bases and J 2 bases; bases outside gene matches: 9. CDR3 DNA: TGTGCCAGCAGCGCGAGGACTAGCGGGGGCCTTTTCACAGATACGCAGTATTTT. It encodes CASSARTSGGLFTDTQYF.

In DNA form, the CDR3 reads TGTGCCACCAAACAGGGGGCTTGGGAAAAACTGTTTTTT. It specifies CATKQGAWEKLFF. The chain joins TRBV6-1 to TRBJ1-4; TRBD1 matches 9 bases. The CDR3 loop spans 13 amino acids. Per the germline V gene, CDR1 is MNHNS and CDR2 is SASEGT. Unmatched junction bases numbered 8, after V lost 10 bases and J lost 8 bases.

V is TRBV15 and J is TRBJ2-7; 9 bases match TRBD1. With V trimmed by 3 bases and J by 1 base, 1 base remained unmatched. Germline CDR1 is LNHNV and CDR2 is YYDKDF (reference sequence). The CDR3 covers 14 residues. The CDR3 nucleotides are TGTGCCACCAGCAGCGGGACAGGGTCCTACGAGCAGTACTTC. This gives the protein CATSSGTGSYEQYF. The full variable domain, rest sourced from reference TRBV15 and TRBJ2-7, is DAMVIQNPRYQVTQFGKPVTLSCSQTLNHNVMYWYQQKSSQAPKLLFHYYDKDFNNEADTPDNFQSRRPNTSFCFLDIRSPGLGDTAMYLCATSSGTGSYEQYFGPGTRLTVT.

This chain connects TRBV7-3 to TRBJ2-3; TRBD2 matches 7 bases. The length of the CDR3 is 18 residues. Trimming cost V 3 bases and J 0 bases; bases outside gene matches: 12. Germline CDR1 SGHTA, CDR2 FQGTGA. The CDR3 bases are TGTGCCAGCAGCTTCCCTAGCGGCGGAACTGTTAGCACAGATACGCAGTATTTT. Translated: CASSFPSGGTVSTDTQYF.

The chain joins TRBV29-1 to TRBJ2-1; 8 nucleotides agree with TRBD2. The CDR3 covers 13 residues. V dropped 3 bases and J dropped 7; count of bases not matched to a gene: 5. The germline V gene has CDR1 SQVTM and CDR2 ANQGSEA. The CDR3 loop reads CSVEDGRGNEQFF. CDR3 DNA: TGCAGCGTTGAGGACGGGAGGGGGAATGAGCAGTTCTTC.

This clone was seen more than once but under ten times. This sequence joins TRBV5-6 and TRBJ1-5; a weak D match, TRBD1 (6 bases). The CDR3 is 14 amino acids. The germline V gene encodes CDR1 SGHDT and CDR2 YYEEEE. The V end lost 4 bases, the J end lost 6 bases, and 14 bases lay between the germline ends. CDR3 loop: CASSHSGGPQPQHF. CDR3 sequence (DNA): TGTGCCAGCAGCCACTCGGGGGGCCCTCAGCCCCAGCATTTT.

This clone was seen a few times. This chain links TRBV6-5 with TRBJ1-2, with TRBD1 matching over 9 bases. This CDR3 spans 14 amino acids. Germline trimming cut 5 bases from V and 9 bases from J; bases unmatched to any gene: 10. The V gene's germline CDR1 is MNHEY and CDR2 SVGAGI. This CDR3 is CASSNRGRSPSYTF. The CDR3, as DNA: TGTGCCAGCAGTAACAGGGGGCGCAGTCCCAGCTACACCTTC.

V gene TRBV19 combines with J gene TRBJ1-4; tentative D call: TRBD1 (6 bases). This CDR3 has 15 residues. V was trimmed by 8 bases and J by 0 bases, leaving 13 bases between them. Germline CDR1 and CDR2: LNHDA and SQIVND (reference sequence). Here the CDR3 reads CASQQSGATNEKLFF. The CDR3 nucleotides are TGTGCCAGTCAGCAATCAGGGGCAACTAATGAAAAACTGTTTTTT.

The chain joins TRBV2 to TRBJ1-1; D gene unclear. This CDR3 region has 17 residues. V lost 6 bases to trimming and J lost 0 bases, with 20 bases between them. CDR1 is SNHLY and CDR2 is FYNNEI in the germline V gene. The CDR3 region has the DNA TGTGCCAGCAGCCAAGGACTCTTTAATATCCTGAACACTGAAGCTTTCTTT. This gives the protein CASSQGLFNILNTEAFF.

This clone was observed a few times. This chain connects TRBV27 to TRBJ1-2, with 11 bases identical to TRBD1. This CDR3 region has 15 residues. V gave up 3 bases and J gave up 2 bases; unmatched junction bases: 2. Germline V gene data show CDR1 as MNHEY and CDR2 as SMNVEV (reference sequence). CDR3 residues: CASSLGQGGNYGYTF. For the CDR3, the DNA is TGTGCCAGCAGTTTGGGACAGGGGGGAAACTATGGCTACACCTTC.

This clone was counted only a few times. This chain joins TRBV6-1 and TRBJ2-3; 14 bases line up with TRBD2. This CDR3 has 18 amino acids. Germline CDR1 and CDR2: MNHNS and SASEGT. J gave up 4 bases and V 4 bases, and 10 bases lay outside the gene matches. CDR3 bases: TGTGCCAGCAGTGGCACTTCACCGGGACTAGCGGGAGCAGATACGCAGTATTTT. Translation: CASSGTSPGLAGADTQYF.

The chain recombines TRBV30 with TRBJ1-4; the D is unclear. This CDR3 is 12 amino acids long. CDR1 is GTSNPN and CDR2 is SVGIG in the germline V gene (reference sequence). V gave up 0 bases and J gave up 6 bases, with 5 bases separating them. The CDR3 here is CAWSVRDEKLFF. As DNA, the CDR3 is TGTGCCTGGAGTGTACGGGATGAAAAACTGTTTTTT.

CDR3 region: CASGTSGGANEQFF. CDR3 coding DNA: TGTGCTAGTGGCACTAGCGGGGGGGCCAATGAGCAGTTCTTC. V and J are TRBV12-5 and TRBJ2-1; 13 bases map to TRBD2. Germline V gives CDR1 LGHNT, CDR2 FRNRAP. The CDR3 contains 14 residues. With 6 bases clipped from V and 6 bases from J, the junction kept 2 bases outside the gene matches.

Only one count was recorded for this clone. The rearrangement joins TRBV13 to TRBJ1-3, with D uncertain. The CDR3 is 12 residues long. V lost 1 base and J lost 4, with 2 bases in between. CDR1 is PRHDT, CDR2 FYEKMQ, per germline (reference sequence). DNA of the CDR3: TGTGCCAGCAGCTTAGCAGGAAACACCATATATTTT. Encoded protein: CASSLAGNTIYF.

This chain joins TRBV4-2 and TRBJ1-3, with TRBD1 as a possible D gene (5 bases). Germline V gives CDR1 LGHNA, CDR2 YNFKEQ. CDR3 length: 18 residues. Trimming took 0 bases from V and 0 from J, leaving 15 bases between them. DNA of the CDR3: TGTGCCAGCAGCCAAGATTGGGGCCGTACCCACTCTGGAAACACCATATATTTT. It is translated as CASSQDWGRTHSGNTIYF.

The chain is built from TRBV6-5 and TRBJ2-7; TRBD1 agrees at 11 bases. The CDR3 has 15 amino acids. The V and J ends lost 0 bases and 3 bases, in that order; junction bases with no gene match: 1. Germline-derived CDR1 and CDR2 are MNHEY and SVGAGI. CDR3 bases: TGTGCCAGCAGTTACTCCGGGACAGGGGGCTACGAGCAGTACTTC. Translated, it gives CASSYSGTGGYEQYF.

This clone was counted only a few times. The chain links TRBV12-5 to TRBJ2-3, with TRBD2 identical over 8 bases. Germline CDR1 is LGHNT and CDR2 is FRNRAP. After removal of 5 bases from V and 5 bases from J, the junction contained 12 bases not matched to a gene. The CDR3 is made up of 16 amino acids. The CDR3: CASGLGLVTSGDTQYF. The CDR3 nucleotides are TGTGCTAGTGGTCTCGGTCTGGTTACTAGCGGAGATACGCAGTATTTT.

V usage is TRBV19 and J usage is TRBJ2-6, with 8 bases identical to TRBD1. This CDR3 has 18 residues. V lost 5 bases, J lost 0 bases, and 9 bases stayed unmatched. Germline CDR1 LNHDA, CDR2 SQIVND (reference sequence). The CDR3 DNA is TGTGCCAGTAGTCCCGGACAGGGCCGTGACTCTGGGGCCAACGTCCTGACTTTC. This gives the protein CASSPGQGRDSGANVLTF.